One and the same sample provided the 19 T cell receptor beta chains below, sequenced in a study of blood T cell repertoires in COVID-19. The table came from immunoSEQ multiplex PCR; TCRdb's copy has only in-frame clones and leaves some out. The sample includes approximately 330,000 clones, 80% to 90% of them seen just once. The sequenced material came from PBMCs or T cells enriched from blood (not recorded which). These receptors came from a woman in her forties with acute COVID-19.

This clone was recorded a few times. The chain carries TRBV28 and TRBJ2-7; D gene ambiguous. This CDR3 spans 15 amino acids. Germline CDR1 MDHEN, CDR2 SYDVKM. V lost 10 bases, J lost 1 base, and 20 bases lay in between. The chain's CDR3 is CATRNGGIRSYEQYF. For the CDR3, the DNA is TGTGCCACCCGGAACGGCGGAATCCGTTCCTACGAGCAGTACTTC.

V gene TRBV7-9 combines with J gene TRBJ2-7; TRBD1 matches at 11 bases. The CDR3 loop spans 15 amino acids. Looked up from germline, CDR1 is SEHNR and CDR2 is FQNEAQ (reference sequence). V trimming: 1 base; J trimming: 4 bases; junction bases outside the gene matches: 3. The chain's CDR3 is CASSLGDRGKYEQYF. In DNA, the CDR3 is TGTGCCAGCAGCTTAGGGGACAGGGGGAAGTACGAGCAGTACTTC.

The chain has TRBV12-5 and TRBJ2-1, with D perhaps matching TRBD2 (5 bases). There are 20 residues in the CDR3. Germline assignment: CDR1 LGHNT and CDR2 FRNRAP. Trimming removed 0 bases from V and 6 bases from J, with 27 bases in between. CDR3 coding DNA: TGTGCTAGTGGTTTGGTACACGGTAGGGAGCGCTACCTCTCTGGCAATGAGCAGTTCTTC. Its translation is CASGLVHGRERYLSGNEQFF.

J is TRBJ1-5 and V is TRBV28, with 8 bases that match TRBD1. The CDR3 has 15 residues. Per germline, CDR1 MDHEN and CDR2 SYDVKM. V trimming: 2 bases; J trimming: 4 bases; junction bases outside the gene matches: 4. CDR3 loop: CASSLIGQGNQPQHF. In nucleotides, the CDR3 is TGTGCCAGCAGTTTAATAGGACAGGGTAATCAGCCCCAGCATTTT.

Note on this clone: Distinct nucleotide sequences in the sample also encode this CDR3. The V call is TRBV12-3 or TRBV12-4, the J call TRBJ2-1; 7 nucleotides agree with TRBD1. The V segment lost 5 bases and the J segment 7 bases; nucleotides outside the gene matches: 2. The CDR3 spans 12 residues. This CDR3 is CASSPQGNEQFF. Written as DNA, the CDR3 is TGTGCCAGCAGTCCACAGGGGAATGAGCAGTTCTTC.

The gene calls are TRBV7-8 and TRBJ1-5; D is uncertain. The CDR3 spans 13 residues. V lost 4 bases, J lost 7 bases, and 11 bases lay in between. CDR1 and CDR2 from the germline V gene are SGHVS and FQNEAQ. The CDR3 here is CASSWRRNQPQHF. CDR3 nucleotides: TGTGCCAGCAGCTGGCGGCGGAACCAGCCCCAGCATTTT.

This clone was detected a few times. One end of the junction varies from germline; a read error may be responsible. The V and J genes are TRBV11-3 and TRBJ1-1; 9 positions agree with TRBD1. Germline values: CDR1 SGHNT, CDR2 YENEEA. This CDR3 spans 13 amino acids. CDR3 sequence reads: CASSLGRDRAPTF. DNA of the CDR3: TGTGCCAGCAGCTTGGGGCGGGACAGGGCCCCCACCTTT.

The chain is built from TRBV3-1 (or the pseudogene TRBV3-2) and TRBJ2-1; 8 nucleotides agree with TRBD2. There are 16 residues in the CDR3. Germline V gene data show CDR1 as LGHDT and CDR2 as YNNKEL (reference sequence). Trimming removed 0 bases from V and 6 bases from J; junction bases left unmatched: 7. DNA for the CDR3: TGTGCCAGCAGCCAAGATACGAGCGGGAGACCCAATGAGCAGTTCTTC. Encoded protein: CASSQDTSGRPNEQFF.

The V and J genes are TRBV6-6 and TRBJ1-5, with 7 nucleotides matching TRBD1. Germline assignment: CDR1 MNHNY and CDR2 SVGAGI (reference sequence). This CDR3 is 16 amino acids long. V lost 6 bases to trimming and J lost 4 bases; unmatched junction nucleotides: 12. The CDR3 bases are TGTGCCAGCAGCCCCGGGACAGAACTTCTTAATCAGCCCCAGCATTTT. Its translation: CASSPGTELLNQPQHF.

The V call is TRBV7-9, the J call TRBJ1-1, with 9 bases that match TRBD1. The CDR3 is 12 residues long. J was trimmed by 7 bases and V by 5 bases; bases with no gene match: 2. CDR1 is SEHNR, CDR2 FQNEAQ, per germline (reference sequence). CDR3 loop: CASSPTGGEAFF. CDR3 DNA sequence: TGTGCCAGCAGCCCGACAGGGGGTGAAGCTTTCTTT.

This sequence joins TRBV19 and TRBJ2-2; no clear D gene. V lost 9 bases and J 0 bases, leaving 11 bases between the germline ends. The CDR3 runs to 14 residues. Germline CDR1 and CDR2: LNHDA and SQIVND (reference sequence). CDR3 nucleotide sequence: TGTGCCAGCACTAAGCGCCCGAACACCGGGGAGCTGTTTTTT. This gives the protein CASTKRPNTGELFF.

CDR3 residues: CASSQKAGVTDTQYF. CDR3 DNA sequence: TGTGCCAGCAGCCAAAAAGCGGGAGTCACAGATACGCAGTATTTT. V gene TRBV7-3 combines with J gene TRBJ2-3, with TRBD2 identical over 8 bases. The trim removed 5 bases at V and 2 bases at J, leaving 6 bases unmatched. Germline assignment: CDR1 SGHTA and CDR2 FQGTGA. The CDR3 is made up of 15 amino acids.

V and J are TRBV2 and TRBJ1-1; weak D call: TRBD1 (5 bases). V lost 6 bases and J 2 bases, leaving 13 bases between the germline ends. The CDR3 has 14 amino acids. Germline V gives CDR1 SNHLY, CDR2 FYNNEI. The CDR3 sequence: CASSSTGINTEAFF. CDR3 in DNA: TGTGCCAGCAGCTCAACAGGAATAAACACTGAAGCTTTCTTT.

The V gene is TRBV9, the J gene TRBJ2-7, with 10 bases aligning to TRBD1. Germline V gives CDR1 SGDLS, CDR2 YYNGEE. The CDR3 totals 15 residues. The V and J ends lost 3 bases and 2 bases, in that order; junction bases with no gene match: 5. The CDR3 protein is CASSAGQGITYEQYF. The CDR3 nucleotides read TGTGCCAGCAGCGCGGGACAGGGGATAACCTACGAGCAGTACTTC.

This chain uses TRBV19 with TRBJ2-3; D is ambiguous. V lost 0 bases to trimming and J lost 8 bases, with 9 bases between them. Per germline, CDR1 LNHDA and CDR2 SQIVND (reference sequence). The CDR3 is 13 amino acids. Written as DNA, the CDR3 is TGTGCCAGTAGTATAGATCCGCTGGCTACGCAGTATTTT. It is translated as CASSIDPLATQYF.

The V and J genes are TRBV5-1 and TRBJ2-3; 8 bases match TRBD2. The CDR3 runs 16 residues. Trimming removed 2 bases from V and 3 bases from J; junction bases left unmatched: 8. CDR1 and CDR2 (germline): SGHRS, YFSETQ. CDR3 bases: TGCGCCAGCAGCTTAGGATCGGGGGGGCTGACAGATACGCAGTATTTT. Amino acids: CASSLGSGGLTDTQYF. The variable domain in full, completed from reference TRBV5-1 and TRBJ2-3, reads KAGVTQTPRYLIKTRGQQVTLSCSPISGHRSVSWYQQTPGQGLQFLFEYFSETQRNKGNFPGRFSGRQFSNSRSEMNVSTLELGDSALYLCASSLGSGGLTDTQYFGPGTRLTVL.

The gene calls are TRBV19 and TRBJ1-1; D remains ambiguous. V lost 0 bases and J lost 4, with 15 bases in between. The CDR3 has 16 residues. Germline V gene sequence: CDR1 LNHDA, CDR2 SQIVND (reference sequence). The CDR3 protein is CASSIDPIRAGTEAFF. The CDR3 coding sequence is TGTGCCAGTAGTATAGATCCAATCCGGGCGGGCACTGAAGCTTTCTTT.

The J gene is TRBJ1-2, the V gene TRBV6-4, with TRBD1 matching 9 bases. The CDR3 is 18 residues long. V trimming: 1 base; J trimming: 0 bases; junction bases outside the gene matches: 9. CDR1 and CDR2 from the germline V gene are MRHNA and SNTAGT. In nucleotides, the CDR3 is TGTGCCAGCAGTGACTATTACAGGGGGCGGGAGACTAACTATGGCTACACCTTC. It yields the protein CASSDYYRGRETNYGYTF.

The chain couples TRBV9 to TRBJ1-3; a weak D match, TRBD1 (5 bases). The CDR3 covers 16 residues. With 0 bases removed from V and 2 bases from J, the gap between germline ends came to 12 bases. From germline, CDR1 is SGDLS and CDR2 YYNGEE. CDR3 nucleotides: TGTGCCAGCAGCGTAGATAGGGGTTCTCCTGGAAACACCATATATTTT. Protein sequence: CASSVDRGSPGNTIYF.